One and the same sample provided the 13 T cell receptor beta chains below, sequenced in a study of blood T cell repertoires in COVID-19 (dated by TCRdb to 2019 to 2021). Receptors were amplified or captured by the immunoSEQ multiplex PCR assay. This is the immuneACCESS table as TCRdb keeps it, with only in-frame sequences that have V and J called. A part of the clones is gone; compared with another copy, unresolved V genes explain less than half, and the rest is unexplained. This sample is represented by 150,000 to 200,000 clones; around 89% of them were singletons. Around 4.8% of the sample rests with the top ten. The sequenced sample consisted of peripheral blood. The receptors stem from a human donor in a cohort sampled during active COVID-19.

The rearrangement links TRBV1 to TRBJ1-4. TRBV1 is a pseudogene segment. This CDR3 region has 16 residues. The CDR3 sequence is CTSSQGGGCHGEKLFF. CDR3 coding DNA: TGCACCAGCAGCCAAGGGGGGGGTTGCCATGGTGAAAAACTGTTTTTT.

In nucleotides, the CDR3 is TGTGCCATCAGTATGATTTTTAAGGGGTGGGCCTACGAGCAGTACTTC. It translates to CAISMIFKGWAYEQYF. The rearrangement uses TRBV10-3 and TRBJ2-7; D perhaps matches TRBD1 (5 bases). From germline, CDR1 is ENHRY and CDR2 SYGVKD. The CDR3 is 16 residues long. Trimming cost V 5 bases and J 2 bases, with 19 bases left between them.

The chain combines TRBV27 with TRBJ2-1; TRBD2 agrees at 15 bases. The CDR3 covers 17 residues. The junction had 11 bases not matched to a gene; V was cut back by 2 bases and J by 12 bases. Germline V gene lookup returns CDR1 MNHEY and CDR2 SMNVEV (reference sequence). The CDR3 DNA is TGTGCCAGCAGTTTAGTCCTCGGCGGGACTAGCGGGAGGAGGCAGTTCTTC. This encodes CASSLVLGGTSGRRQFF.

The chain is built from TRBV7-9 and TRBJ1-3, with D possibly TRBD1 on 5 matching bases. V lost 5 bases and J 8 bases, leaving 10 bases between the germline ends. This CDR3 region has 12 residues. Germline assignment: CDR1 SEHNR and CDR2 FQNEAQ (reference sequence). CDR3 residues: CASSRGGDTIYF. CDR3 nucleotide sequence: TGTGCCAGCAGCCGCGGAGGGGACACCATATATTTT.

The rearrangement joins TRBV19 to TRBJ1-5; 9 nucleotides line up with TRBD1. Germline trimming cut 6 bases from V and 4 bases from J; bases unmatched to any gene: 7. Germline V gene lookup returns CDR1 LNHDA and CDR2 SQIVND (reference sequence). This CDR3 has 15 amino acids. CDR3 DNA sequence: TGTGCCAGTAGGGACGGGACAGGGTTTAATCAGCCCCAGCATTTT. This encodes CASRDGTGFNQPQHF.

The chain uses TRBV10-2 and TRBJ2-6; TRBD1 aligns across 10 bases. Germline CDR1 reads WSHSY; CDR2 reads SAAADI. The CDR3 is 18 residues long. Trimming took 7 bases from V and 0 from J; bases not matched to a gene: 9. CDR3 in DNA: TGCGCCAGCACATCAGGGGGACAGGGGAGCTCTGGGGCCAACGTCCTGACTTTC. It yields the protein CASTSGGQGSSGANVLTF.

This rearrangement joins TRBV28 to TRBJ2-2; 9 bases match TRBD1. The CDR3 length is 15 residues. The trim removed 1 base at V and 9 bases at J, leaving 6 bases unmatched. The germline V gene encodes CDR1 MDHEN and CDR2 SYDVKM. The CDR3 DNA reads as TGTGCCAGCAGTTTATCCGCGACAGGGGGTCGGGAGCTGTTTTTT. Translated, it gives CASSLSATGGRELFF.

The chain joins TRBV25-1 to TRBJ2-5; D remains ambiguous. V was clipped by 4 bases and J by 4 bases, with 13 bases between them. The CDR3 length is 14 residues. Germline-derived CDR1 and CDR2 are MGHDK and SYGVNS. The CDR3 coding sequence is TGTGCCAGCAGTGGGGCGACCCCGAGAGAGACCCAGTACTTC. It translates to CASSGATPRETQYF.

The gene calls are TRBV4-3 and TRBJ2-3; 13 bases align to TRBD2. The CDR3 has 17 residues. With V trimmed by 1 base and J by 2 bases, 3 bases remained unmatched. Germline-derived CDR1 and CDR2 are LGHNA and YSLEER. CDR3 nucleotide sequence: TGCGCCAGCAGCCAAGGGACTAGCGGGAGACCCACAGATACGCAGTATTTT. It yields the protein CASSQGTSGRPTDTQYF.

The chain carries TRBV19 and TRBJ1-4, with D maybe TRBD1 (6 bases). CDR1 is LNHDA and CDR2 is SQIVND in the germline V gene (reference sequence). V was pared by 4 bases and J by 5 bases, with 26 bases between. The CDR3 contains 19 residues. In DNA, the CDR3 is TGTGCCAGTAGTACTCCGGACAGATTCGGAGCCGCGGAGAATGAAAAACTGTTTTTT. The encoded protein is CASSTPDRFGAAENEKLFF.

This rearrangement joins TRBV11-2 to TRBJ2-3; TRBD2 matches 11 bases. CDR1 and CDR2 (germline): SGHAT, FQNNGV. V trimming: 5 bases; J trimming: 2 bases; junction bases outside the gene matches: 3. The CDR3 runs 15 residues. CDR3 nucleotides: TGTGCCAGCAGCCTGACTAGCGGGATCACAGATACGCAGTATTTT. Its translation is CASSLTSGITDTQYF.

The rearrangement links TRBV30 to TRBJ2-3; D possibly corresponds to TRBD2 (6 bases). V was shortened by 7 bases and J by 1 base, with 18 bases between the two germline ends. The CDR3 runs 15 residues. The germline CDR1 and CDR2 sequences are GTSNPN and SVGIG (reference sequence). The CDR3 coding sequence is TGTGCCTTCGCGGTCGGAGGGCCGGGCACAGATACGCAGTATTTT. Translated, it gives CAFAVGGPGTDTQYF. Complete variable domain (other parts from reference TRBV30 and TRBJ2-3): SQTIHQWPATLVQPVGSPLSLECTVEGTSNPNLYWYRQAAGRGLQLLFYSVGIGQISSEVPQNLSASRPQDRQFILSSKKLLLSDSGFYLCAFAVGGPGTDTQYFGPGTRLTVL.

CDR3 loop: CATPLDSSYNEQFF. The CDR3 nucleotides read TGTGCCACCCCTTTGGACAGCTCCTACAATGAGCAGTTCTTC. The chain has TRBV24-1 and TRBJ2-1; tentative D call: TRBD1 (6 bases). CDR1 is KGHDR, CDR2 SFDVKD, per germline. V dropped 9 bases and J dropped 0 bases, with 11 bases sitting between them. CDR3 size: 14 residues.